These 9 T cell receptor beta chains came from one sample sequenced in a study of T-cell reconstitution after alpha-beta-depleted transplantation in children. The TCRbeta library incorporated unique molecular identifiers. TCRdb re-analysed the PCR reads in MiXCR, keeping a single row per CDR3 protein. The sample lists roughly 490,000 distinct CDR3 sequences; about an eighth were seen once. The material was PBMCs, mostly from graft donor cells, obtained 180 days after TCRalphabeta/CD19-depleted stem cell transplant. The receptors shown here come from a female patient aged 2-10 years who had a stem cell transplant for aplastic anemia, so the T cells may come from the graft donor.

The CDR3 spells CASSSRGLAGGRSYEQYV. The CDR3 coding sequence is TGTGCCAGCAGTTCTCGGGGACTAGCGGGAGGCCGGTCCTACGAGCAGTACGTC. The chain employs TRBV27 and TRBJ2-7, with 15 nucleotides matching TRBD2. V shed 4 bases and J 1 base; nucleotides not matched to a gene: 8. CDR1 is MNHEY and CDR2 is SMNVEV in the germline V gene (reference sequence). The CDR3 totals 18 residues.

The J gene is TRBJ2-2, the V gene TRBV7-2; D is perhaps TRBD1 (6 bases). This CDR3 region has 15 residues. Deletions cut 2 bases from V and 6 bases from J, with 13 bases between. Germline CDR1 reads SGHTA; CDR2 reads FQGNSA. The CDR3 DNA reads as TGTGCCAGCAGCTTACTCGGGCAGGGGTCCGGGGAGCTGTTTTTT. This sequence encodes CASSLLGQGSGELFF.

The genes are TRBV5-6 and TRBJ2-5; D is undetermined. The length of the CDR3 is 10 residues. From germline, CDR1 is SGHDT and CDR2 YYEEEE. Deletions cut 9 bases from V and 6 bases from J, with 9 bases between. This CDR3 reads CATRKKTQYF. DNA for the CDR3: TGTGCCACCCGGAAAAAGACCCAGTACTTC.

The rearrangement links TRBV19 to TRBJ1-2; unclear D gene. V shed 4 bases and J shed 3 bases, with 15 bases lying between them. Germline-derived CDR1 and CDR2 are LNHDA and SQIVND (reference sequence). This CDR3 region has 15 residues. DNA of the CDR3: TGTGCCAGTAGTACACCCCAAGGTAGAGACTATGGCTACACCTTC. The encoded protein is CASSTPQGRDYGYTF.

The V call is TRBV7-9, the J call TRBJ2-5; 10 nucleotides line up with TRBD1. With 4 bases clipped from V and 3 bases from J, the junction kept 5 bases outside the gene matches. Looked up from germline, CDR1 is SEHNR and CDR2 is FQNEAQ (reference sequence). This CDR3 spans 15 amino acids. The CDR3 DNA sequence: TGTGCCAGCAGCTCAGGACAGGGGGAAAAAGAGACCCAGTACTTC. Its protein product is CASSSGQGEKETQYF.

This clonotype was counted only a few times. This CDR3 reads CASSRDLAGRYNEQFF. In DNA form, the CDR3 reads TGTGCCAGCAGTCGAGACTTAGCGGGACGCTACAATGAGCAGTTCTTC. This chain connects TRBV6-4 to TRBJ2-1; 8 bases line up with TRBD2. Germline V gene data show CDR1 as MRHNA and CDR2 as SNTAGT. The CDR3 has 16 amino acids. Trimming cost V 5 bases and J 3 bases; bases outside gene matches: 9.

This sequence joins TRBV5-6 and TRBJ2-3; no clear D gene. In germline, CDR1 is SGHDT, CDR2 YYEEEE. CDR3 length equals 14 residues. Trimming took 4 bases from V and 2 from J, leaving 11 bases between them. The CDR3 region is CASSPRPVTDTQYF. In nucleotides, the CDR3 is TGTGCCAGCAGCCCTAGACCCGTCACAGATACGCAGTATTTT.

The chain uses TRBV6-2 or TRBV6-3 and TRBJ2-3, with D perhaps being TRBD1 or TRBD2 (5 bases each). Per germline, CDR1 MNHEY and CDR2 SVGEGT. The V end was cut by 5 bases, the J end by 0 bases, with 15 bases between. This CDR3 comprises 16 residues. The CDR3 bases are TGTGCCAGCAGTCCGCACAGGAGGACTAGCACAGATACGCAGTATTTT. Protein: CASSPHRRTSTDTQYF.

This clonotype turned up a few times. This CDR3 is CASSYSGQGYNEQFF. In nucleotides, the CDR3 is TGTGCCAGCAGTTACTCCGGACAGGGATACAATGAGCAGTTCTTC. V gene TRBV6-5 combines with J gene TRBJ2-1; 8 nucleotides agree with TRBD1. V was pared by 0 bases and J by 4 bases, with 2 bases of the junction left unmatched. Germline-derived CDR1 and CDR2 are MNHEY and SVGAGI. The CDR3 spans 15 residues.